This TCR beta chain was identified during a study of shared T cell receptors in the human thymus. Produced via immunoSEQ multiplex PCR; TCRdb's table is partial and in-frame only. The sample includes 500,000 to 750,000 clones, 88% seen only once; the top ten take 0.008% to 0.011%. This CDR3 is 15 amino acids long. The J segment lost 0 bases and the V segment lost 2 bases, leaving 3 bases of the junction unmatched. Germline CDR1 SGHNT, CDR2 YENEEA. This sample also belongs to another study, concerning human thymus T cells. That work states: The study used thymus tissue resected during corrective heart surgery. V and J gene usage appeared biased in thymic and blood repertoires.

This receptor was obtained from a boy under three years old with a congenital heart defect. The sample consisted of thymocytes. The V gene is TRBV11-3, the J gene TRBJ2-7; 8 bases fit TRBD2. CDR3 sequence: CASSLRGTSSYEQYF. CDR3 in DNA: TGTGCCAGCAGCTTAAGGGGGACTAGCTCCTACGAGCAGTACTTC.